The table lists the clone carrying this T cell receptor (beta chain) with a few counts. No antigen is known for it. Sequenced with the Oncomine TCR Beta short-read assay was DNA taken from cultured CD4+ T cells. TCRdb reanalysed the PCR reads using MiXCR and keeps one entry per CDR3 protein. The data show over 7,500 distinct CDR3 sequences, 26% seen once. This entry comes from a study of vaccination and CD4 T cells after COVID-19. CDR1 is SNHLY and CDR2 is FYNNEI in the germline V gene. The V gene lost 5 bases and the J gene lost 3 bases, with 16 bases spanning the gap. CDR3 size: 15 residues. Treatment specified: approximately 10-day PBMC culture with coronavirus spike peptide pools or control peptides (ViraFEST assay). Negative selection isolated the CD4+ T cells once the cells had been cultured for nine to ten days.

The sequences come from CD4+ T cells from blood, cultured in vitro, collected after SARS-CoV-2 vaccination. The receptor was isolated from a human donor who had recovered from COVID-19. V usage is TRBV2 and J usage is TRBJ1-2, with D perhaps TRBD1 (6 bases). The CDR3 spells CASSWSAGEDYGYTF. CDR3 DNA sequence: TGTGCCAGCAGTTGGTCGGCAGGGGAGGACTATGGCTACACCTTC.